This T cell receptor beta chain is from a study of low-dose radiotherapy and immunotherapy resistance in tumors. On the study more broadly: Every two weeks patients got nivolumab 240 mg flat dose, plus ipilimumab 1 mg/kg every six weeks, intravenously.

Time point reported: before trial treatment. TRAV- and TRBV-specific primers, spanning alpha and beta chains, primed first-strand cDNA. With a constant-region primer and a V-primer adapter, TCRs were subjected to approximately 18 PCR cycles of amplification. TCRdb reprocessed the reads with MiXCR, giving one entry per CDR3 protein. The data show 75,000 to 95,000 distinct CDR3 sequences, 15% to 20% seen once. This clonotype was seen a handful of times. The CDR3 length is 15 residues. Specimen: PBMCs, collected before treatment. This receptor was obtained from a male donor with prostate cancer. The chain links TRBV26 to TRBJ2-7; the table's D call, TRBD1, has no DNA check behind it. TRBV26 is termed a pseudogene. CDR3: CASSSPGTGSYEQYF. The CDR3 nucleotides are TGTGCCAGCAGTTCCCCCGGGACAGGGTCCTACGAGCAGTACTTC.